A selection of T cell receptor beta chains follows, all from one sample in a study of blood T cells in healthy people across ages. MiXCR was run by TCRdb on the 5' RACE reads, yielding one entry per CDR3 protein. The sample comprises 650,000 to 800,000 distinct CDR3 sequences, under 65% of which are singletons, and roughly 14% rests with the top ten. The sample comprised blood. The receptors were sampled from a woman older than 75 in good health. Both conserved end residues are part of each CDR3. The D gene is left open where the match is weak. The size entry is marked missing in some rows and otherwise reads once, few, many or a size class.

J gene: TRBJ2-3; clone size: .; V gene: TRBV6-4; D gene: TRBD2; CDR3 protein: CASSREGQKGDTQYF; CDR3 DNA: TGTGCCAGCAGTCGGGAGGGCCAGAAGGGGGATACGCAGTATTTT
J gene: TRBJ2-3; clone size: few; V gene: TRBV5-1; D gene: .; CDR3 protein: CASSLPAAPTDTQYF; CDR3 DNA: TGCGCCAGCAGCTTGCCAGCGGCGCCCACAGATACGCAGTATTTT
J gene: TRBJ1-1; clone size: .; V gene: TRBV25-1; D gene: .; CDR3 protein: CASKGTFGVWDTEAFF; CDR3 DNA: TGTGCCAGCAAAGGGACTTTTGGGGTTTGGGACACTGAAGCTTTCTTT
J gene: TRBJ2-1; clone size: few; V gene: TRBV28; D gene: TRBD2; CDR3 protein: CASSLLLAEWNEQFF; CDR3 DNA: TGTGCCAGCAGCCTATTACTAGCGGAGTGGAATGAGCAGTTCTTC
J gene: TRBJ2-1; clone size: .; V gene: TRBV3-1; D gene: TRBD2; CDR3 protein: CASRSTSVSYNEQFF; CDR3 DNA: TGTGCCAGCAGATCTACTAGCGTCTCCTACAATGAGCAGTTCTTC
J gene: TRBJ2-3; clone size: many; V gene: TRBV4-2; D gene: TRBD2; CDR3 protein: CASSQGLADTTDTQYF; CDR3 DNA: TGTGCCAGCAGCCAAGGACTAGCGGATACCACAGATACGCAGTATTTT
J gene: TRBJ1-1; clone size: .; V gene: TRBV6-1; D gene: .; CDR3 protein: CASREPGALAEAFF; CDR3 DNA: TGTGCCAGCAGAGAACCGGGGGCATTAGCTGAAGCTTTCTTT
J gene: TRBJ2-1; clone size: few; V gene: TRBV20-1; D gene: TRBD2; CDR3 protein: CSARDSGLAGNEQFF; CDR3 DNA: TGCAGTGCTAGAGATTCGGGACTAGCTGGCAATGAGCAGTTCTTC
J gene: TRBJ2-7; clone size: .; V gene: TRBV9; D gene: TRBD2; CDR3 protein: CASSDRGLADEQYF; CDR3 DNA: TGTGCCAGCAGCGATCGGGGACTAGCGGACGAGCAGTACTTC
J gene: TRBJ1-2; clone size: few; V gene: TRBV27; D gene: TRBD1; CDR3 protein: CASRRLRDRESDYTF; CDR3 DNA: TGTGCCAGCAGACGACTCCGGGACAGGGAGTCCGACTACACCTTC
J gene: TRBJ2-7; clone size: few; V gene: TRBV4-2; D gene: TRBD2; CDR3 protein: CASSQQAGDHEQYF; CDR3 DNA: TGTGCCAGCAGCCAACAAGCGGGGGACCATGAGCAGTACTTC
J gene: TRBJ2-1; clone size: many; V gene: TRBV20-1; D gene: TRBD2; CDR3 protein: CSARDSLAGGPSKFF; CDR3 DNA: TGCAGTGCTAGAGATAGCCTAGCGGGAGGGCCGTCGAAGTTCTTC
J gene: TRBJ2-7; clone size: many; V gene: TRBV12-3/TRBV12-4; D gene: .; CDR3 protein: CASSWRDSYEQYF; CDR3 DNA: TGTGCCAGCAGTTGGCGGGATTCCTACGAGCAGTACTTC
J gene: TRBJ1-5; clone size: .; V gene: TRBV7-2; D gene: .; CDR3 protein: CASSPYQSQPQHF; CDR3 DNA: TGTGCCAGCAGCCCTTATCAGTCCCAGCCCCAGCATTTT
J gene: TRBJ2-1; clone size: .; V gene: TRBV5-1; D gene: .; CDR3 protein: CASSFSAPYNEQFF; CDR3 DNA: TGCGCCAGCAGCTTCTCTGCTCCATACAATGAGCAGTTCTTC
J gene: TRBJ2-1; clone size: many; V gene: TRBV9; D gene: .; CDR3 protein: CASSVDPPGIAASINNEQFF; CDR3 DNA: TGTGCCAGCAGCGTAGACCCGCCGGGCATAGCGGCAAGCATAAACAATGAGCAGTTCTTC
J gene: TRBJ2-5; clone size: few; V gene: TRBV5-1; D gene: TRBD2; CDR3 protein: CASSLALAGEYETQYF; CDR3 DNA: TGCGCCAGCAGCTTGGCACTAGCGGGAGAGTATGAGACCCAGTACTTC
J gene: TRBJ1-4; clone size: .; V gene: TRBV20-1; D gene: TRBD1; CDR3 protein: CSARDPRTGQEKLFF; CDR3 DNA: TGCAGTGCTAGAGATCCGAGGACAGGGCAGGAAAAACTGTTTTTT
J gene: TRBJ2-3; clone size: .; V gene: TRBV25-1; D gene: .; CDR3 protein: CASSGQISTDTQYF; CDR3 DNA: TGTGCCAGCAGTGGACAAATTAGCACAGATACGCAGTATTTT
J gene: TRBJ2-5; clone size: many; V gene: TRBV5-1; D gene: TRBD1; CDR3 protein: CASSVGTANQETQYF; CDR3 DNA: TGCGCCAGCAGCGTCGGGACAGCAAACCAAGAGACCCAGTACTTC
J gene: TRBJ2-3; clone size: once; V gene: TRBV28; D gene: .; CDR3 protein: CASSGFGAGGTDTQYF; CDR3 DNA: .
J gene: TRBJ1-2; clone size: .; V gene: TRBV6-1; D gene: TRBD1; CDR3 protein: CASSAGGRDGYTF; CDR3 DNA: TGTGCCAGCAGTGCAGGGGGCAGGGATGGCTACACCTTC
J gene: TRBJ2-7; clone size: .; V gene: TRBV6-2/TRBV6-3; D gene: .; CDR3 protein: CASKDQRSSYEQYF; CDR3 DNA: TGTGCCAGCAAAGACCAGCGGAGCTCCTACGAGCAGTACTTC
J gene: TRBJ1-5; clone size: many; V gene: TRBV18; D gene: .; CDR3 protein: CASSPYSNNQPQHF; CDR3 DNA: TGTGCCAGCTCACCGTACAGTAACAATCAGCCCCAGCATTTT
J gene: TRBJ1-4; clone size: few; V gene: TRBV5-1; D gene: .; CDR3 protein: CASSVEGSEKLFF; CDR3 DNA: TGCGCCAGCAGCGTAGAGGGGAGCGAAAAACTGTTTTTT
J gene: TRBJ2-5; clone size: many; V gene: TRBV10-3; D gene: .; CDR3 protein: CAISARVEETQYF; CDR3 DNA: TGTGCCATCAGTGCCAGGGTAGAAGAGACCCAGTACTTC
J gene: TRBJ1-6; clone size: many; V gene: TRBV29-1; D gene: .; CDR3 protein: CSVTDTYNSPLHF; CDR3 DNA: TGCAGCGTGACAGACACCTATAATTCACCCCTCCACTTT
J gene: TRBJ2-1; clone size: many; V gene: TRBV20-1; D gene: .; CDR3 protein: CSASRVSDEQFF; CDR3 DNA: TGCAGTGCTAGCAGGGTTTCAGATGAGCAGTTCTTC
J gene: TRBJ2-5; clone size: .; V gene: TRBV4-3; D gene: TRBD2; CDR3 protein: CASSPDREGSEQYF; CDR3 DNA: TGCGCCAGCAGCCCGGACCGGGAGGGGAGTGAGCAGTACTTC
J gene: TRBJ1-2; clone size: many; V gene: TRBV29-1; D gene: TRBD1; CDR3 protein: CSVRTGGDGYTF; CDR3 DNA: TGCAGCGTTCGGACAGGGGGCGATGGCTACACCTTC
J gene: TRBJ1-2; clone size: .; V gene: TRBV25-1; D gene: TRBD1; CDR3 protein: CASSAFGTDYGYTF; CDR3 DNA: TGTGCCAGCAGTGCCTTCGGGACAGACTATGGCTACACCTTC
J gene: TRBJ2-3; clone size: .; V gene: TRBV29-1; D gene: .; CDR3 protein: CSVRRGDTQYF; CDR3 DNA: TGCAGCGTCCGCAGGGGTGATACGCAGTATTTT
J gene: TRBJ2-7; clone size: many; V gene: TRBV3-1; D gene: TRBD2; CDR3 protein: CASSLGTSREQYF; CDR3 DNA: TGTGCCAGCAGCTTAGGGACTAGTCGCGAGCAGTACTTC
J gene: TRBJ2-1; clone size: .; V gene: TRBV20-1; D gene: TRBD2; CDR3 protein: CSVYGTSANNEQFF; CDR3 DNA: TGCAGTGTCTACGGGACTAGCGCGAACAATGAGCAGTTCTTC
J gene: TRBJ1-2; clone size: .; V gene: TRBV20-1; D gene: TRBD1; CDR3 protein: CSAFGQGDGYTF; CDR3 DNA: TGCAGTGCCTTCGGACAGGGGGATGGCTACACCTTC
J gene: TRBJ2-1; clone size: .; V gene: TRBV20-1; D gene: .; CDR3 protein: CSAGEPGRRGEQFF; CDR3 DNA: TGCAGTGCTGGGGAACCGGGCCGTAGGGGTGAGCAGTTCTTC
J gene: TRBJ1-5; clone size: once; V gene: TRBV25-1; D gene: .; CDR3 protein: CASSESSRGNQPQHF; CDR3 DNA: TGTGCCAGCAGTGAATCTTCCCGGGGGAATCAGCCCCAGCATTTT
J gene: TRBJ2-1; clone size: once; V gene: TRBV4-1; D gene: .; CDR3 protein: CASSQDGGGHYNEQFF; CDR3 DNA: TGCGCCAGCAGCCAAGATGGGGGGGGGCACTACAATGAGCAGTTCTTC
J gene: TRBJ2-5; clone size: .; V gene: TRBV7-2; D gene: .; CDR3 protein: CASSSTTGQETQYF; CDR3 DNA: TGTGCCAGCAGCTCAACAACCGGTCAAGAGACCCAGTACTTC
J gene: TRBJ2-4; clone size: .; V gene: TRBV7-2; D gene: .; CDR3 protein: CASSLRQGVYNEQYF; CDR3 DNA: TGTGCCAGCAGCTTACGTCAGGGAGTCTACAATGAGCAGTACTTC
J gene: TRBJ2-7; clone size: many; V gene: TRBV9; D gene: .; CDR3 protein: CASIGTYEQYF; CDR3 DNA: TGTGCCAGCATCGGGACCTACGAGCAGTACTTC
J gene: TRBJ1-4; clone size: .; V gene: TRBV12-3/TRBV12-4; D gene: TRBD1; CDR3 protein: CASSFLSQGRGHEKLFF; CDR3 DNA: TGTGCCAGCAGTTTTCTAAGCCAGGGCAGGGGGCATGAAAAACTGTTTTTT
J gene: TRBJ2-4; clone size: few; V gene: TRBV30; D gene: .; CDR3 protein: CAWSGGQGAKNIQYF; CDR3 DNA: TGTGCCTGGAGTGGAGGCCAGGGAGCCAAAAACATTCAGTACTTC
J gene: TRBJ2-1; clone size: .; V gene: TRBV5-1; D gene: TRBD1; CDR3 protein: CASSLAPDRGSYNEQFF; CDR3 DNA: TGCGCCAGCAGCTTGGCTCCGGACAGGGGATCCTACAATGAGCAGTTCTTC
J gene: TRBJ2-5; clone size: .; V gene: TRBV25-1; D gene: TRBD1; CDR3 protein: CASRRQGATQETQYF; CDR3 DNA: TGTGCCAGCAGAAGACAGGGGGCCACGCAAGAGACCCAGTACTTC
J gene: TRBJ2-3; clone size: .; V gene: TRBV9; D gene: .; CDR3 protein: CASSVALGRDTQYF; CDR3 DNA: TGTGCCAGCAGCGTAGCTCTGGGTAGAGATACGCAGTATTTT
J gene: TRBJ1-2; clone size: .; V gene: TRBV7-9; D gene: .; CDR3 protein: CASSLGAGVVVYGYTF; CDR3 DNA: TGTGCCAGCAGCTTGGGTGCGGGGGTCGTTGTATATGGCTACACCTTC
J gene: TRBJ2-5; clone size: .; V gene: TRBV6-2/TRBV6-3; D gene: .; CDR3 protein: CASSYGRVPYQETQYF; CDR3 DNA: TGTGCCAGCAGTTACGGAAGGGTCCCCTACCAAGAGACCCAGTACTTC
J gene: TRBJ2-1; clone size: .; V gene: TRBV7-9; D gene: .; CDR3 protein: CASSPRFF; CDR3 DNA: TGTGCCAGCAGCCCTCGGTTCTTC
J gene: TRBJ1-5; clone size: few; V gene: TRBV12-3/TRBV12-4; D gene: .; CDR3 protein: CASGTGGNQPQHF; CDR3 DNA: TGTGCCAGCGGCACTGGGGGGAATCAGCCCCAGCATTTT
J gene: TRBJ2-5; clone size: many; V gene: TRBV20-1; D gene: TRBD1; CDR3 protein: CSARGQGALETQYF; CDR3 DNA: TGCAGTGCTAGGGGACAGGGGGCGTTGGAGACCCAGTACTTC
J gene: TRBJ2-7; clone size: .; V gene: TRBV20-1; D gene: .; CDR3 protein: CSAGQLPQATTYEQYF; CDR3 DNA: TGCAGTGCCGGGCAGCTCCCACAGGCGACGACCTACGAGCAGTACTTC
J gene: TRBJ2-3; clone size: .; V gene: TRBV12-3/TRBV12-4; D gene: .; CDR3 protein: CASRSPTDTQYF; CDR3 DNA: TGTGCCAGCAGATCGCCCACAGATACGCAGTATTTT
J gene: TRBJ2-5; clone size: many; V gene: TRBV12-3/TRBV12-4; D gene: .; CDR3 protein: CASSFRREYQETQYF; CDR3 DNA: TGTGCCAGCAGTTTCCGTCGGGAGTACCAAGAGACCCAGTACTTC